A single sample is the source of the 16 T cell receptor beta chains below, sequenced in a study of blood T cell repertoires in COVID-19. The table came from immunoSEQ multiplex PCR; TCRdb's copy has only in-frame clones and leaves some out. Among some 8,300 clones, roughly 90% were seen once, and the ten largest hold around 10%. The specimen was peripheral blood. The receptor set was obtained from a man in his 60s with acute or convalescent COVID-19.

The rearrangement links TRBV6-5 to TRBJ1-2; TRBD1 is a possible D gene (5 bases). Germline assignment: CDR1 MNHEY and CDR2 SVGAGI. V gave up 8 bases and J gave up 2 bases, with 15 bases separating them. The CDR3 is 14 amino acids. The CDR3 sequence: CASSFGGNNYGYTF. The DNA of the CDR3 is TGTGCCAGCTCCTTCGGGGGGAACAACTATGGCTACACCTTC.

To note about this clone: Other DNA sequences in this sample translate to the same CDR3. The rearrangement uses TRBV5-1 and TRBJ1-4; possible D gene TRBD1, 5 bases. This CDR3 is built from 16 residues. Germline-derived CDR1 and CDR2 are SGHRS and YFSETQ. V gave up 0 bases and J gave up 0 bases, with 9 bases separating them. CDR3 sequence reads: CASSLGGTATNEKLFF. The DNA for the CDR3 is TGCGCCAGCAGCTTGGGAGGGACTGCAACTAATGAAAAACTGTTTTTT.

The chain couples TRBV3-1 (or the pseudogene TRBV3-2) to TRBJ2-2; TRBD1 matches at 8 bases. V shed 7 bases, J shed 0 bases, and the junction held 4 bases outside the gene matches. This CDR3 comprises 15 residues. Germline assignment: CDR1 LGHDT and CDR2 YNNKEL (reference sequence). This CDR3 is CASTGQGSNTGELFF. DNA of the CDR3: TGTGCCAGCACAGGACAGGGATCGAACACCGGGGAGCTGTTTTTT.

The DNA for the CDR3 is TGCGCCAGCAGCTTGGAGGCGGGTCAGCCCCAGCATTTT. Residues: CASSLEAGQPQHF. The chain joins TRBV5-1 to TRBJ1-5, with no clear D. Germline values: CDR1 SGHRS, CDR2 YFSETQ. With 0 bases removed from V and 6 bases from J, the gap between germline ends came to 7 bases. The CDR3 totals 13 residues. The whole variable domain, remainder taken from reference TRBV5-1 and TRBJ1-5, is KAGVTQTPRYLIKTRGQQVTLSCSPISGHRSVSWYQQTPGQGLQFLFEYFSETQRNKGNFPGRFSGRQFSNSRSEMNVSTLELGDSALYLCASSLEAGQPQHFGDGTRLSIL.

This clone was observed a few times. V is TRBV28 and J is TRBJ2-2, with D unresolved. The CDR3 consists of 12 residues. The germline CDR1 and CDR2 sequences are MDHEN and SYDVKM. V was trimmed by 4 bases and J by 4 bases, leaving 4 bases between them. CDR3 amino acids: CASSSSTGELFF. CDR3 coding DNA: TGTGCCAGCAGTTCATCCACCGGGGAGCTGTTTTTT. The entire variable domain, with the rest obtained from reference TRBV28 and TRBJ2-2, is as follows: DVKVTQSSRYLVKRTGEKVFLECVQDMDHENMFWYRQDPGLGLRLIYFSYDVKMKEKGDIPEGYSVSREKKERFSLILESASTNQTSMYLCASSSSTGELFFGEGSRLTVL.

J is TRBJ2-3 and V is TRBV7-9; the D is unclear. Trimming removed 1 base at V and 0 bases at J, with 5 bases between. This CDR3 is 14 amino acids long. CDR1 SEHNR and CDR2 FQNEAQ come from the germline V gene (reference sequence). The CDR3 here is CASSLVGSTDTQYF. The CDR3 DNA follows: TGTGCCAGCAGCTTAGTCGGGAGCACAGATACGCAGTATTTT.

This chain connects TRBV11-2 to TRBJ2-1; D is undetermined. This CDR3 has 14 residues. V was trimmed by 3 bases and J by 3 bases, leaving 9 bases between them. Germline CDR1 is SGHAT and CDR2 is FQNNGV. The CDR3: CASSFGDDYNEQFF. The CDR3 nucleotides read TGTGCCAGCAGCTTTGGAGATGACTACAATGAGCAGTTCTTC.

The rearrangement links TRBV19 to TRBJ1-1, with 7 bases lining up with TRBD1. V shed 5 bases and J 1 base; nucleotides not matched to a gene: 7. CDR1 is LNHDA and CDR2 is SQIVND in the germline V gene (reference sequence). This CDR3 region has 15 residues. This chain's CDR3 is CASSRRGGANTEAFF. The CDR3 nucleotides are TGTGCCAGTAGTCGACGAGGGGGCGCGAACACTGAAGCTTTCTTT. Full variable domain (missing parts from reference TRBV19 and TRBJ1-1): DGGITQSPKYLFRKEGQNVTLSCEQNLNHDAMYWYRQDPGQGLRLIYYSQIVNDFQKGDIAEGYSVSREKKESFPLTVTSAQKNPTAFYLCASSRRGGANTEAFFGQGTRLTVV.

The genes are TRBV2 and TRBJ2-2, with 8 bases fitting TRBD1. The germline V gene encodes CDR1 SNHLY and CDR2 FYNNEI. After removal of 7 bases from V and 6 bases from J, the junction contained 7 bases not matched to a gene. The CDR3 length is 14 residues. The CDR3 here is CASTPGQGPGELFF. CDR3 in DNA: TGTGCCAGCACCCCCGGACAGGGACCCGGGGAGCTGTTTTTT.

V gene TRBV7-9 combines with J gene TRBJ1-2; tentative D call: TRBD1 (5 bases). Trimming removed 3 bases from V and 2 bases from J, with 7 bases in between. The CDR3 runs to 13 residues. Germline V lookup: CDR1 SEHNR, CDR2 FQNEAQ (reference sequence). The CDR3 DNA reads TGTGCCAGCAGCTTCCCAGGGAACTATGGCTACACCTTC. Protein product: CASSFPGNYGYTF. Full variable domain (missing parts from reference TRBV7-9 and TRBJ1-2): DTGVSQNPRHKITKRGQNVTFRCDPISEHNRLYWYRQTLGQGPEFLTYFQNEAQLEKSRLLSDRFSAERPKGSFSTLEIQRTEQGDSAMYLCASSFPGNYGYTFGSGTRLTVV.

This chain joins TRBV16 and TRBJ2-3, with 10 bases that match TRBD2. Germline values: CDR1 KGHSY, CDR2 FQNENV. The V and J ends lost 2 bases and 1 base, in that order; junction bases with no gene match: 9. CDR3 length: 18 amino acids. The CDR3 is CASSQVASGSSGTDTQYF. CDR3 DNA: TGTGCCAGCAGCCAAGTGGCTAGCGGGAGTTCTGGCACAGATACGCAGTATTTT.

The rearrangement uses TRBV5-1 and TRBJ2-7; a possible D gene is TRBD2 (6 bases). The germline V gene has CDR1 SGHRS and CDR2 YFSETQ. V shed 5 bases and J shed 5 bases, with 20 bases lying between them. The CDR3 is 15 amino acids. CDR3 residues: CASSGSGDSTNEQYF. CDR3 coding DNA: TGCGCCAGCAGTGGATCGGGGGACTCCACGAACGAGCAGTACTTC.

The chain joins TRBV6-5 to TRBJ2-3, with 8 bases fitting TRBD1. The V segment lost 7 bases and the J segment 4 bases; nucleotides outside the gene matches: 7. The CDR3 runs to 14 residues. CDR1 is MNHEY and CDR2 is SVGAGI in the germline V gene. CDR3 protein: CASIGAGGADTQYF. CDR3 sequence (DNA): TGTGCCAGCATCGGGGCAGGGGGCGCAGATACGCAGTATTTT.

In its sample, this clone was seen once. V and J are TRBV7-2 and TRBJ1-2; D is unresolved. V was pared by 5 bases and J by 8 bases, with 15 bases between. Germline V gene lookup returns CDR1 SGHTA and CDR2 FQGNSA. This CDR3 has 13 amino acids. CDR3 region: CASSPGVAGGYTF. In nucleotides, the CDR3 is TGTGCCAGCAGCCCCGGGGTCGCCGGGGGCTACACCTTC. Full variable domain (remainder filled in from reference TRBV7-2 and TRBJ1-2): GAGVSQSPSNKVTEKGKDVELRCDPISGHTALYWYRQSLGQGLEFLIYFQGNSAPDKSGLPSDRFSAERTGGSVSTLTIQRTQQEDSAVYLCASSPGVAGGYTFGSGTRLTVV.

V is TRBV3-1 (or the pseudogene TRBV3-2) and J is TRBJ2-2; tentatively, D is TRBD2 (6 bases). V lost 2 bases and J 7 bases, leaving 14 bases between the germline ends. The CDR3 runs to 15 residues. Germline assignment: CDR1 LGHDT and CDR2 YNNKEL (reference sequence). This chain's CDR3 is CASSQRRGWDGELFF. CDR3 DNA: TGTGCCAGCAGCCAACGCCGGGGGTGGGACGGGGAGCTGTTTTTT.

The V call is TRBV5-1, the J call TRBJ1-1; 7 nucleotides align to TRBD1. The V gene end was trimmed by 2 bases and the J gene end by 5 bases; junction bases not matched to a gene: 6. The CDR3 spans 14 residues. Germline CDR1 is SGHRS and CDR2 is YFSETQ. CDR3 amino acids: CASSLRQGGTEAFF. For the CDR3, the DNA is TGCGCCAGCAGCTTAAGACAGGGTGGAACTGAAGCTTTCTTT.